The 27 T cell receptor beta chains in this list originate from one sample, sequenced in a study of blood T cell repertoires in COVID-19. Some clones are missing from TCRdb's copy, which holds only in-frame ones; the method was immunoSEQ multiplex PCR. The table records hundreds of thousands of clones, around nine tenths of them present only once. Sequencing used peripheral blood. The source is a man aged 18 to 30 with COVID-19, enrolled during active disease.

The chain uses TRBV4-2 and TRBJ1-1, with D perhaps TRBD1 (5 bases). V lost 0 bases and J 3 bases, leaving 11 bases between the germline ends. Germline V gene data show CDR1 as LGHNA and CDR2 as YNFKEQ. The CDR3 consists of 15 residues. The CDR3 nucleotides read TGTGCCAGCAGCCAAGATCTTCGGGGGGACACTGAAGCTTTCTTT. Translated: CASSQDLRGDTEAFF.

This sequence joins TRBV19 and TRBJ2-2; D is undetermined. This CDR3 comprises 11 residues. Germline CDR1 and CDR2: LNHDA and SQIVND (reference sequence). V lost 7 bases, J lost 5 bases, and 5 bases lay in between. DNA of the CDR3: TGTGCCAGTACGCGGACCGGGGAGCTGTTTTTT. Amino acid sequence: CASTRTGELFF.

The rearrangement uses TRBV20-1 and TRBJ2-3; 7 nucleotides line up with TRBD2. This CDR3 has 14 residues. Germline-derived CDR1 and CDR2 are DFQATT and SNEGSKA (reference sequence). Unmatched junction bases numbered 5, after V lost 3 bases and J lost 2 bases. CDR3 in amino acids: CSASPSGTTDTQYF. CDR3 DNA sequence: TGCAGTGCTAGTCCTAGCGGAACCACAGATACGCAGTATTTT.

The rearrangement joins TRBV5-8 to TRBJ2-2; no clear D gene. Germline CDR1 reads SGHTS; CDR2 reads YDEGEE. The V and J ends lost 0 bases and 5 bases respectively, with 8 bases between them. The CDR3 spans 14 residues. In nucleotides, the CDR3 is TGTGCCAGCAGCTTGGCTCAGTCTACCGGGGAGCTGTTTTTT. Protein product: CASSLAQSTGELFF.

CDR3 DNA: TGCGCCAGCAGCTTTAGCGGACCTGGCGGGGAGCTGTTTTTT. Its translation is CASSFSGPGGELFF. This chain connects TRBV5-1 to TRBJ2-2; D is possibly TRBD2 (6 bases). Germline assignment: CDR1 SGHRS and CDR2 YFSETQ. The V gene lost 2 bases and the J gene lost 7 bases, with 12 bases spanning the gap. CDR3 size: 14 residues. The full variable domain, its missing parts supplied by reference TRBV5-1 and TRBJ2-2, is KAGVTQTPRYLIKTRGQQVTLSCSPISGHRSVSWYQQTPGQGLQFLFEYFSETQRNKGNFPGRFSGRQFSNSRSEMNVSTLELGDSALYLCASSFSGPGGELFFGEGSRLTVL.

The J gene is TRBJ1-1, the V gene TRBV5-1; TRBD1 agrees at 7 bases. The CDR3 loop spans 13 amino acids. After removal of 0 bases from V and 6 bases from J, the junction contained 2 bases not matched to a gene. CDR1 and CDR2 (germline): SGHRS, YFSETQ. This CDR3 reads CASSLDRGSEAFF. The CDR3 DNA reads TGCGCCAGCAGCTTGGACAGGGGTTCTGAAGCTTTCTTT.

The sample holds one count of this clone. The chain employs TRBV28 and TRBJ2-1, with a possible D match to TRBD2 (6 bases). This CDR3 comprises 12 residues. Between the trimmed V and J ends, which lost 1 base and 9 bases, there was a span of 7 bases. Germline V gives CDR1 MDHEN, CDR2 SYDVKM. The CDR3 DNA sequence: TGTGCCAGCAGTTTATACGGGAGTGAGCAGTTCTTC. Amino acids: CASSLYGSEQFF.

The chain couples TRBV7-6 to TRBJ2-2; 13 nucleotides align to TRBD2. Per the germline V gene, CDR1 is SGHVS and CDR2 is FNYEAQ. V shed 5 bases, J shed 6 bases, and the junction held 3 bases outside the gene matches. This CDR3 region has 15 residues. The CDR3, as DNA: TGTGCCAGCAGCCCCGGACTAGCGGGAGCCGGGGAGCTGTTTTTT. It specifies CASSPGLAGAGELFF.

This clone was found once. The chain couples TRBV30 to TRBJ1-4; 7 bases fit TRBD1. Germline V CDR1 and CDR2: GTSNPN, SVGIG (reference sequence). The CDR3 extends over 14 amino acids. Trimming at V came to 3 bases and at J to 6 bases, leaving 7 bases not matched to a gene. CDR3 nucleotides: TGTGCCTGGAGACTGACAGGGCTTTATGAAAAACTGTTTTTT. Translation: CAWRLTGLYEKLFF.

This clone was seen more than once but under ten times. The chain is built from TRBV24-1 and TRBJ1-1; a possible D gene is TRBD1 (5 bases). The CDR3 runs to 13 residues. Per the germline V gene, CDR1 is KGHDR and CDR2 is SFDVKD. The V gene lost 4 bases and the J gene lost 1 base, with 6 bases spanning the gap. The CDR3 is CATSDGQNTEAFF. CDR3 bases: TGTGCCACCAGTGACGGACAGAACACTGAAGCTTTCTTT.

The chain has TRBV5-1 and TRBJ1-1; D possibly corresponds to TRBD1 (5 bases). The germline V gene encodes CDR1 SGHRS and CDR2 YFSETQ. The CDR3 runs 16 residues. V lost 1 base, J lost 4 bases, and 17 bases lay in between. CDR3 in amino acids: CASSLNSRGTGTEAFF. DNA of the CDR3: TGCGCCAGCAGCTTGAATTCGCGGGGGACCGGCACTGAAGCTTTCTTT.

The CDR3 loop is CASRQGTNYGYTF. In DNA, the CDR3 is TGTGCCAGCAGACAGGGAACTAACTATGGCTACACCTTC. The chain couples TRBV7-9 to TRBJ1-2, with TRBD1 as a possible D gene (6 bases). There are 13 residues in the CDR3. Germline V gene data show CDR1 as SEHNR and CDR2 as FQNEAQ (reference sequence). V lost 6 bases to trimming and J lost 0 bases, with 8 bases between them. Full variable domain (outside the CDR3, taken from reference TRBV7-9 and TRBJ1-2): DTGVSQNPRHKITKRGQNVTFRCDPISEHNRLYWYRQTLGQGPEFLTYFQNEAQLEKSRLLSDRFSAERPKGSFSTLEIQRTEQGDSAMYLCASRQGTNYGYTFGSGTRLTVV.

The chain is built from TRBV7-9 and TRBJ1-1; possibly TRBD1 for D (5 bases). Germline V gene data show CDR1 as SEHNR and CDR2 as FQNEAQ (reference sequence). This CDR3 contains 14 residues. The ends were cut back, 7 bases at V and 1 base at J, with 13 bases in the middle. The CDR3 coding sequence is TGTGCCAGCACCTCTCTCGGGGGGAACACTGAAGCTTTCTTT. Protein: CASTSLGGNTEAFF.

The V gene is TRBV2, the J gene TRBJ2-3; D perhaps matches TRBD2 (6 bases). Trimming pared 4 bases from V and 6 bases from J, leaving 14 bases between. This CDR3 has 14 amino acids. Per the germline V gene, CDR1 is SNHLY and CDR2 is FYNNEI. The CDR3 protein is CASSVAGSRDTQYF. CDR3 DNA: TGTGCCAGCAGTGTCGCCGGGAGTAGGGATACGCAGTATTTT. Looking up the rest from reference TRBV2 and TRBJ2-3 gives the full variable domain: EPEVTQTPSHQVTQMGQEVILRCVPISNHLYFYWYRQILGQKVEFLVSFYNNEISEKSEIFDDQFSVERPDGSNFTLKIRSTKLEDSAMYFCASSVAGSRDTQYFGPGTRLTVL.

This chain uses TRBV6-1 with TRBJ1-5; D gene uncertain. This CDR3 comprises 18 residues. V shed 4 bases and J shed 0 bases, with 19 bases lying between them. Germline assignment: CDR1 MNHNS and CDR2 SASEGT. DNA of the CDR3: TGTGCCAGCAGTGGGAGTCAGTCGATTGGGTATAGCAATCAGCCCCAGCATTTT. Amino acid sequence: CASSGSQSIGYSNQPQHF.

V gene TRBV2 combines with J gene TRBJ1-1, with TRBD1 matching 10 bases. J gave up 5 bases and V 3 bases, and 3 bases lay outside the gene matches. This CDR3 is 14 amino acids long. Germline-derived CDR1 and CDR2 are SNHLY and FYNNEI. The CDR3 protein is CASSEGQGWTEAFF. CDR3 sequence (DNA): TGTGCCAGCAGTGAGGGACAGGGGTGGACTGAAGCTTTCTTT.

CDR3 coding DNA: TGTGCAAGTCGCTTAGAGTGGGTCAGGGTAAAGACCCAGTACTTC. Amino acid sequence: CASRLEWVRVKTQYF. V and J are TRBV12-2 and TRBJ2-5; the table gives TRBD1 as D, unverified against the DNA. TRBV12-2 is classified as a pseudogene. The CDR3 consists of 15 residues.

The rearrangement links TRBV5-6 to TRBJ2-2, with TRBD1 as a possible D gene (5 bases). V was trimmed by 5 bases and J by 3 bases, leaving 17 bases between them. The CDR3 is made up of 16 amino acids. CDR1 and CDR2 (germline): SGHDT, YYEEEE. CDR3 nucleotide sequence: TGTGCCAGCAGTTATAGCCTGACAGTCGACACCGGGGAGCTGTTTTTT. Protein sequence: CASSYSLTVDTGELFF.

The chain recombines TRBV3-1 (or the pseudogene TRBV3-2) with TRBJ2-1; 7 positions agree with TRBD2. Germline V gene sequence: CDR1 LGHDT, CDR2 YNNKEL (reference sequence). V was pared by 1 base and J by 15 bases, with 12 bases of the junction left unmatched. The CDR3 covers 14 residues. The CDR3 sequence is CASSQGSGAREGFF. The CDR3 nucleotides read TGTGCCAGCAGCCAAGGTAGTGGGGCCAGGGAGGGGTTCTTC.

This chain connects TRBV27 to TRBJ2-5, with 9 bases aligning to TRBD2. The V gene's germline CDR1 is MNHEY and CDR2 SMNVEV (reference sequence). This CDR3 region has 15 residues. Germline trimming cut 3 bases from V and 3 bases from J; bases unmatched to any gene: 5. DNA of the CDR3: TGTGCCAGCAGTTTCCTAGCGGGGACTGAAGAGACCCAGTACTTC. This encodes CASSFLAGTEETQYF.

This chain joins TRBV9 and TRBJ1-5; 8 positions match TRBD1. Germline loops: CDR1 SGDLS, CDR2 YYNGEE. The V gene end was trimmed by 0 bases and the J gene end by 4 bases; junction bases not matched to a gene: 6. This CDR3 comprises 16 residues. CDR3 sequence: CASSVEWTGKNQPQHF. Written as DNA, the CDR3 is TGTGCCAGCAGCGTAGAGTGGACAGGGAAAAATCAGCCCCAGCATTTT.

This chain uses TRBV27 with TRBJ2-5, with 10 bases lining up with TRBD2. The CDR3 consists of 17 residues. Germline trimming cut 5 bases from V and 5 bases from J; bases unmatched to any gene: 14. The germline CDR1 and CDR2 sequences are MNHEY and SMNVEV (reference sequence). CDR3 DNA: TGTGCCAGCAGTCCAGGGAACCTAGCGGGAGTGACGGAGACCCAGTACTTC. Amino acids: CASSPGNLAGVTETQYF.

This sequence joins TRBV6-6 and TRBJ1-2; D might be TRBD1 (5 bases). Germline V CDR1 and CDR2: MNHNY, SVGAGI (reference sequence). CDR3 length: 15 residues. V was pared by 0 bases and J by 4 bases, with 12 bases between. The CDR3, as DNA: TGTGCCAGCAGTTACTCGTCTGCAGGGCTCTATGGCTACACCTTC. Protein sequence: CASSYSSAGLYGYTF.

This clone has only a few counts. V gene TRBV27 combines with J gene TRBJ1-5; D is uncertain. Trimming left V 0 bases short and J 4 bases short, with 4 bases between. The CDR3 runs to 13 residues. CDR1 and CDR2 (germline): MNHEY, SMNVEV (reference sequence). CDR3 in DNA: TGTGCCAGCAGTTTATCCCTGAATCAGCCCCAGCATTTT. Its protein is CASSLSLNQPQHF.

This clone was seen only once. This chain uses TRBV13 with TRBJ2-7, with 8 bases matching TRBD2. The CDR3 contains 15 residues. Germline-derived CDR1 and CDR2 are PRHDT and FYEKMQ (reference sequence). J gave up 2 bases and V 5 bases, and 8 bases lay outside the gene matches. The chain's CDR3 is CASSPPGGSTYEQYF. CDR3 nucleotides: TGTGCCAGCAGCCCCCCGGGGGGGAGTACCTACGAGCAGTACTTC.

This rearrangement joins TRBV30 to TRBJ2-7, with D perhaps matching TRBD2 (7 bases). The CDR3 has 16 amino acids. Germline V gene data show CDR1 as GTSNPN and CDR2 as SVGIG (reference sequence). Trimming left V 2 bases short and J 0 bases short, with 17 bases between. The CDR3 region has the DNA TGTGCCTGGAGTTGGGGGGGAGGGGGTTACTCCTACGAGCAGTACTTC. Amino acids: CAWSWGGGGYSYEQYF.

The chain couples TRBV7-9 to TRBJ2-3, with 12 bases fitting TRBD2. The J segment lost 5 bases and the V segment lost 6 bases, leaving 6 bases of the junction unmatched. Germline lookup yields CDR1 SEHNR and CDR2 FQNEAQ (reference sequence). The CDR3 length is 15 residues. The CDR3 spells CASSPSGGDGDTQYF. In DNA form, the CDR3 reads TGTGCCAGCAGTCCTAGCGGGGGGGATGGAGATACGCAGTATTTT.